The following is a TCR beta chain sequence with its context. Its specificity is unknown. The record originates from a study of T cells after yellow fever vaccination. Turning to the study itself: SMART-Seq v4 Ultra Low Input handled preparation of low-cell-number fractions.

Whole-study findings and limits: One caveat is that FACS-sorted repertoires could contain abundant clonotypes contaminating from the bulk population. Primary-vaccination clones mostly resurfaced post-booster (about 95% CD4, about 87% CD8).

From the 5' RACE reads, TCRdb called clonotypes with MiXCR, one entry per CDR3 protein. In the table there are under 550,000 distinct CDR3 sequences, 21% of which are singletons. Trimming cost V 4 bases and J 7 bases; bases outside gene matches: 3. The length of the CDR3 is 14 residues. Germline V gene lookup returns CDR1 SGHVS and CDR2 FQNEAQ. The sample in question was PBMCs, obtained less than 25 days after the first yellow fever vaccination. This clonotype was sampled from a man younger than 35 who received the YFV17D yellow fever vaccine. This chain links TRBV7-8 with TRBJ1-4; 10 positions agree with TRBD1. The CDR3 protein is CASSSDRGREKLFF. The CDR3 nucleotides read TGTGCCAGCAGCTCCGACAGGGGGCGTGAAAAACTGTTTTTT. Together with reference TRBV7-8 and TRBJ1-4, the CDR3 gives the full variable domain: GAGVSQSPRYKVAKRGQDVALRCDPISGHVSLFWYQQALGQGPEFLTYFQNEAQLDKSGLPSDRFFAERPEGSVSTLKIQRTQQEDSAVYLCASSSDRGREKLFFGSGTQLSVL.